A selection of T cell receptor beta chains follows, all from one sample in a study of blood T cell repertoires in COVID-19. This table comes from immunoSEQ multiplex PCR, and its TCRdb copy is limited to in-frame clones, with some not included. The table shows about 370,000 clones, with roughly 90% occurring only once. The specimen sequenced was peripheral blood. The receptors stem from a woman in her 30s with COVID-19, enrolled during active disease. Each CDR3 is given with its conserved first and last residue. The D gene is left open where the match is weak. Only some rows state a clone size, as once, few, many or a class for expanded clones.

J gene,D gene,V gene,clone size,CDR3 protein,CDR3 DNA
TRBJ2-1,-,TRBV6-2/TRBV6-3,-,CASSYRPMVGEQFF,TGTGCCAGCAGTTACCGTCCGATGGTCGGTGAGCAGTTCTTC
TRBJ1-1,-,TRBV6-5,-,CASRPDRNTEAFF,TGTGCCAGCAGACCAGACAGGAACACTGAAGCTTTCTTT
TRBJ2-2,-,TRBV6-1,-,CASSEAGGRGELFF,TGTGCCAGCAGTGAAGCCGGGGGGCGCGGGGAGCTGTTTTTT
TRBJ1-1,TRBD1,TRBV5-1,-,CASSLERTGGINTEAFF,TGCGCCAGCAGCTTGGAAAGGACAGGGGGCATAAACACTGAAGCTTTCTTT
TRBJ1-2,-,TRBV2,-,CASSGGTRATYGYTF,TGTGCCAGCAGTGGGGGGACAAGGGCTACTTATGGCTACACCTTC
TRBJ1-2,-,TRBV27,-,CASSGQGLYGYTF,TGTGCCAGCAGTGGTCAGGGGCTCTATGGCTACACCTTC
TRBJ2-1,-,TRBV24-1,-,CATSDRSGSSYNEQFF,TGTGCCACCAGTGACCGGAGCGGTAGCTCCTACAATGAGCAGTTCTTC
TRBJ2-1,TRBD1,TRBV6-5,-,CASSYGTGGIDEQFF,TGTGCCAGCAGTTATGGTACAGGGGGCATAGATGAGCAGTTCTTC
TRBJ2-4,-,TRBV29-1,-,CSVGVWGRGAKNIQYF,TGCAGCGTGGGGGTGTGGGGGCGCGGGGCCAAAAACATTCAGTACTTC
TRBJ1-1,-,TRBV7-2,few,CASSIRQWEAFF,TGTGCCAGCAGCATCAGACAGTGGGAAGCTTTCTTT
TRBJ1-6,-,TRBV5-7,-,CASSPEAYNSPLHF,TGTGCCAGCAGCCCAGAGGCCTATAATTCACCCCTCCACTTT
TRBJ2-4,TRBD1,TRBV27,-,CATANTGAGGFNIQYF,TGTGCCACCGCCAACACAGGGGCAGGGGGCTTCAACATTCAGTACTTC
TRBJ1-4,-,TRBV4-3,-,CASSQDGAGTNEKLFF,TGCGCCAGCAGCCAAGATGGGGCCGGTACTAATGAAAAACTGTTTTTT
TRBJ1-4,-,TRBV19,once,CASSIHRDSNEKLFF,TGTGCCAGTAGTATACACCGGGACTCTAATGAAAAACTGTTTTTT
TRBJ1-4,-,TRBV19,-,CASSLGQTANEKLFF,TGTGCCAGTAGTCTCGGACAGACGGCTAATGAAAAACTGTTTTTT
TRBJ2-3,TRBD2,TRBV11-2,-,CASGTIHTDTQYF,TGTGCCAGCGGGACTATTCACACAGATACGCAGTATTTT
TRBJ2-5,TRBD2,TRBV27,-,CASSSRGAIETQYF,TGTGCCAGCAGTTCGCGGGGGGCCATAGAGACCCAGTACTTC
TRBJ2-2,TRBD1,TRBV7-9,-,CASRIAAGGTGELFF,TGTGCCAGCAGAATAGCCGCAGGGGGCACCGGGGAGCTGTTTTTT
TRBJ2-3,-,TRBV11-3,once,CASSFSWGPSTDTQYF,TGTGCCAGCAGCTTCAGTTGGGGGCCTAGCACAGATACGCAGTATTTT
TRBJ2-3,-,TRBV5-1,-,CASSLEYAGIATDTQYF,TGCGCCAGCAGCTTGGAGTACGCAGGGATCGCGACAGATACGCAGTATTTT
TRBJ1-5,TRBD1,TRBV15,-,CATSRPWGQGDSNQPQHF,TGTGCCACCAGCAGGCCGTGGGGACAGGGGGATTCCAATCAGCCCCAGCATTTT
TRBJ1-1,-,TRBV19,-,CASSINYAGRGTEAFF,TGTGCCAGTAGTATTAATTATGCAGGGAGGGGCACTGAAGCTTTCTTT
TRBJ1-4,-,TRBV6-2/TRBV6-3,-,CASSYQGLPGEKLFF,TGTGCCAGCAGTTACCAAGGACTCCCAGGCGAAAAACTGTTTTTT
TRBJ2-1,-,TRBV30,-,CAWSPLTRSGEQFF,TGTGCCTGGAGTCCCCTGACTAGATCAGGTGAGCAGTTCTTC
TRBJ2-2,-,TRBV15,-,CATSRIPGHTGELFF,TGTGCCACCAGCAGAATCCCAGGGCACACCGGGGAGCTGTTTTTT
TRBJ1-4,-,TRBV29-1,-,CSVEDSWGANEKLFF,TGCAGCGTTGAAGATTCCTGGGGGGCTAATGAAAAACTGTTTTTT
TRBJ1-1,-,TRBV12-3/TRBV12-4,-,CASRPTENTEAFF,TGTGCCAGCAGGCCCACAGAGAACACTGAAGCTTTCTTT
TRBJ1-6,-,TRBV29-1,-,CSVRNRNNSPLHF,TGCAGCGTTAGAAACAGAAATAATTCACCCCTCCACTTT
TRBJ1-2,-,TRBV9,-,CASSRSGNHQNNGYTF,TGTGCCAGCAGCCGTTCGGGGAACCACCAGAATAATGGCTACACCTTC
TRBJ1-3,-,TRBV4-1,-,CASSQVGGGPAHTIYF,TGCGCCAGCAGCCAAGTAGGAGGCGGCCCCGCTCACACCATATATTTT
TRBJ2-1,TRBD1,TRBV13,-,CASSPWGGTGGYEQFF,TGTGCCAGCAGCCCCTGGGGGGGGACAGGGGGCTATGAGCAGTTCTTC
TRBJ1-1,-,TRBV6-5,-,CASAGQMNTEAFF,TGTGCCAGCGCCGGACAGATGAACACTGAAGCTTTCTTT
TRBJ1-4,-,TRBV11-2,-,CASSLGRGNEKLFF,TGTGCCAGCAGCTTAGGGCGAGGGAATGAAAAACTGTTTTTT
TRBJ2-1,TRBD2,TRBV4-3,-,CASSPSGGKYNEQFF,TGCGCCAGCAGCCCTAGCGGGGGCAAATACAATGAGCAGTTCTTC
TRBJ2-1,TRBD2,TRBV7-9,few,CASSFRLAGSYNEQFF,TGTGCCAGCAGCTTCAGACTAGCGGGCTCCTACAATGAGCAGTTCTTC
TRBJ1-2,-,TRBV3-1/TRBV3-2,-,CASSRLDSYGYTF,TGTGCCAGCAGCCGACTCGACAGTTATGGCTACACCTTC
TRBJ1-6,-,TRBV11-2,-,CASSPEPGGGGSPLHF,TGTGCCAGCAGTCCCGAGCCGGGGGGCGGTGGTTCACCCCTCCACTTT
TRBJ2-1,-,TRBV28,-,CASSLRGNEQFF,TGTGCCAGCAGTTTACGCGGGAATGAGCAGTTCTTC
TRBJ1-3,-,TRBV5-6,-,CASSLPDSGNTIYF,TGTGCCAGCAGCTTGCCAGACTCTGGAAACACCATATATTTT
TRBJ2-7,TRBD2,TRBV10-3,-,CAIPEGRGGGYEQYF,TGTGCCATCCCCGAGGGGCGGGGGGGCGGCTACGAGCAGTACTTC
TRBJ2-7,-,TRBV7-7,-,CASSLNQGSYEQYF,TGTGCTAGCAGCTTAAATCAGGGCTCCTACGAGCAGTACTTC
TRBJ2-2,TRBD1,TRBV19,-,CASSATGATGELFF,TGTGCCAGTAGTGCTACAGGGGCCACCGGGGAGCTGTTTTTT
TRBJ1-5,-,TRBV6-5,-,CASTFNSNQPQHF,TGTGCCAGCACCTTTAATAGCAATCAGCCCCAGCATTTT
TRBJ2-2,TRBD1,TRBV5-4,-,CASSWDPQGAGELFF,TGTGCCAGCAGCTGGGACCCACAGGGGGCCGGGGAGCTGTTTTTT
TRBJ2-5,TRBD2,TRBV29-1,-,CSVDGTSGQETQYF,TGCAGCGTCGATGGTACTAGCGGACAAGAGACCCAGTACTTC
TRBJ2-5,TRBD1,TRBV6-6,-,CASSTRGQGALETQYF,TGTGCCAGCAGTACTCGAGGACAGGGTGCTTTGGAGACCCAGTACTTC
TRBJ2-1,TRBD2,TRBV7-9,-,CASTSGNNSYNEQFF,TGTGCCAGCACAAGCGGGAATAACTCCTACAATGAGCAGTTCTTC
TRBJ1-1,-,TRBV5-4,-,CASSLQEGTEAFF,TGTGCCAGCAGCTTACAGGAGGGCACTGAAGCTTTCTTT
TRBJ1-3,-,TRBV19,few,CASSSYSGNTIYF,TGTGCCAGTAGTTCGTACTCTGGAAACACCATATATTTT
TRBJ1-2,-,TRBV14,-,CASSQDRKSGYTF,TGTGCCAGCAGCCAAGATAGAAAGTCGGGCTACACCTTC
TRBJ2-3,TRBD2,TRBV7-8,-,CASSWTSGGLDTQYF,TGTGCCAGCAGCTGGACTAGCGGGGGTTTAGATACGCAGTATTTT
TRBJ2-1,-,TRBV14,-,CASSEYRDGREQFF,TGTGCCAGCAGCGAATACAGGGACGGGCGTGAGCAGTTCTTC